These 14 T cell receptor beta chains came from one sample sequenced in a study of cytomegalovirus exposure and HLA in healthy donors. Profiled with immunoSEQ multiplex PCR; TCRdb holds only in-frame clones, not every one. In the table there are approximately 220,000 clones, just under 90% of which are singletons. The material sequenced was PBMCs. These receptors were obtained from a man aged 18-30 years in good health and CMV-seronegative.

V usage is TRBV6-5 and J usage is TRBJ2-7; TRBD2 matches at 9 bases. The CDR3 is 15 amino acids. In germline, CDR1 is MNHEY, CDR2 SVGAGI. J gave up 4 bases and V 0 bases, and 4 bases lay outside the gene matches. CDR3 sequence reads: CASSYSSGRGYEQYF. The CDR3 DNA reads TGTGCCAGCAGTTACTCTAGCGGGAGAGGGTACGAGCAGTACTTC.

The chain is built from TRBV10-3 and TRBJ2-5; 7 nucleotides align to TRBD2. J was trimmed by 3 bases and V by 4 bases; bases with no gene match: 5. The germline V gene has CDR1 ENHRY and CDR2 SYGVKD. CDR3 length: 14 residues. The CDR3 is CAISVVGTKETQYF. The DNA of the CDR3 is TGTGCCATCAGTGTGGTAGGGACTAAAGAGACCCAGTACTTC.

The V call is TRBV28, the J call TRBJ2-1; weak D call: TRBD2 (6 bases). The V and J ends lost 2 bases and 15 bases respectively, with 14 bases between them. The germline V gene has CDR1 MDHEN and CDR2 SYDVKM. The CDR3 runs 12 residues. Written as DNA, the CDR3 is TGTGCCAGCAGTTTAACCGGGAGAACTCTGTTCTTC. Translated, it gives CASSLTGRTLFF.

The rearrangement uses TRBV7-9 and TRBJ2-1, with 10 positions matching TRBD2. The V and J ends lost 7 bases and 3 bases, in that order; junction bases with no gene match: 6. CDR3 length: 15 residues. Germline V lookup: CDR1 SEHNR, CDR2 FQNEAQ (reference sequence). The CDR3 DNA reads as TGTGCCAGCACAAGAGGACTAGCGGACTACAATGAGCAGTTCTTC. This sequence encodes CASTRGLADYNEQFF.

The V call is TRBV11-2, the J call TRBJ1-2; TRBD1 matches 10 bases. The CDR3 is 14 amino acids. The V and J ends lost 5 bases and 4 bases, in that order; junction bases with no gene match: 4. From germline, CDR1 is SGHAT and CDR2 FQNNGV. The DNA for the CDR3 is TGTGCCAGCAGCCCCCGGACAGGGGGCTATGGCTACACCTTC. Its protein product is CASSPRTGGYGYTF.

DNA of the CDR3: TGCGCCAGCAGTCCCGGGACAAACTCAGATACGCAGTATTTT. Translated: CASSPGTNSDTQYF. The rearrangement joins TRBV4-3 to TRBJ2-3; D is possibly TRBD1 (6 bases). This CDR3 has 14 amino acids. Germline CDR1 LGHNA, CDR2 YSLEER. V was clipped by 6 bases and J by 4 bases, with 14 bases between them.

The V call is TRBV4-1, the J call TRBJ2-5; 7 positions match TRBD2. Germline trimming cut 1 base from V and 5 bases from J; bases unmatched to any gene: 10. The germline V gene has CDR1 MGHRA and CDR2 YSYEKL. This CDR3 has 16 amino acids. CDR3 sequence (DNA): TGCGCCAGCAGCCAAGTTCACCCCGGGGGGAGGGAGACCCAGTACTTC. Protein: CASSQVHPGGRETQYF.

The chain links TRBV7-3 to TRBJ1-1; unclear D gene. Germline V lookup: CDR1 SGHTA, CDR2 FQGTGA. Between the trimmed V and J ends, which lost 0 bases and 8 bases, there was a span of 10 bases. The CDR3 spans 13 residues. The CDR3 sequence is CASSLTPTVEAFF. The CDR3 DNA follows: TGTGCCAGCAGCTTAACCCCAACGGTGGAAGCTTTCTTT.

This chain uses TRBV7-2 with TRBJ2-7, with unresolved D. This CDR3 contains 13 residues. Trimming left V 8 bases short and J 3 bases short, with 14 bases between. Germline V lookup: CDR1 SGHTA, CDR2 FQGNSA. DNA of the CDR3: TGTGCCAGCCAATTCCGGGTTGGCTACGAGCAGTACTTC. Translating gives CASQFRVGYEQYF.

J is TRBJ1-2 and V is TRBV27; maybe TRBD1 (5 bases). The CDR3 totals 13 residues. CDR1 and CDR2 from the germline V gene are MNHEY and SMNVEV (reference sequence). V was pared by 3 bases and J by 2 bases, with 7 bases between. The CDR3 here is CASSFSGNYGYTF. The CDR3, as DNA: TGTGCCAGCAGTTTTTCAGGGAACTATGGCTACACCTTC.

This chain uses TRBV4-1 with TRBJ1-6; 7 nucleotides line up with TRBD1. The CDR3 is 16 residues long. Germline CDR1 and CDR2: MGHRA and YSYEKL. J gave up 8 bases and V 5 bases, and 12 bases lay outside the gene matches. CDR3 loop: CASSFETGTLYSPLHF. CDR3 DNA: TGCGCCAGCAGCTTTGAGACAGGGACGCTTTATTCACCCCTCCACTTT.

A single count supports this clone. The rearrangement uses TRBV20-1 and TRBJ2-7; D uncertain. Germline values: CDR1 DFQATT, CDR2 SNEGSKA (reference sequence). V was pared by 2 bases and J by 4 bases, with 6 bases between. This CDR3 has 11 amino acids. CDR3 protein: CSARNGYEQYF. CDR3 bases: TGCAGTGCTAGAAACGGGTACGAGCAGTACTTC.

The genes are TRBV6-5 and TRBJ1-5; no reliable D call. Per germline, CDR1 MNHEY and CDR2 SVGAGI. The CDR3 has 13 amino acids. Trimming shortened V by 6 bases and J by 11 bases, and 17 bases separated the two germline ends. The chain's CDR3 is CASSSLRGQAQHF. In nucleotides, the CDR3 is TGTGCCAGCAGCTCCCTCCGGGGTCAAGCCCAGCATTTT.

This clone appeared a single time. The V call is TRBV11-2, the J call TRBJ1-3; D call uncertain. CDR3 length: 14 residues. V gave up 5 bases and J gave up 4 bases, with 12 bases separating them. Germline CDR1 reads SGHAT; CDR2 reads FQNNGV. The CDR3 region has the DNA TGTGCCAGCAGCCCTTCGGTCGGGGGAAACACCATATATTTT. Translation: CASSPSVGGNTIYF.